This T cell receptor beta chain emerged from a study of beta chain features in type 1 diabetes. As for the study in general: Cell yields, gender and age were similar in healthy donors and patients.

Reverse transcription of all isolated RNA meant that expressed TCRB transcripts were sequenced. For naive, central memory and regulatory T cell samples, reads averaged roughly 4 million. The table came from immunoSEQ multiplex PCR; TCRdb's copy has only in-frame clones and leaves some out. The sample lists roughly 400,000 clones; around a tenth were seen once. Whole-study findings and limits: Across all four CD4+ subsets, people with type 1 diabetes showed modestly shorter TCRB CDR3s. A greater similarity of naive, central memory and Treg TCRB repertoires was seen among patients than among healthy donors. VDJ junctions sequenced from type 1 diabetes patients showed fewer insertions and more deletions.

The germline gives CDR1 MNHEY, CDR2 SVGAGI. The CDR3 is 16 residues long. For this clone: Its specificity is not known.

Sequences were obtained from central memory CD4+ T cells from blood. This receptor was identified in a man in his thirties or forties with type 1 diabetes. The chain recombines TRBV6-5 with TRBJ2-5, with 8 bases that match TRBD2. TRBJ2-7 matches the DNA end more closely, so the J call is doubtful. CDR3 nucleotide sequence: TGTGCCAGCAGTTACTCGGCTAGCGGGCATTCCTACGAGCAGTACTTC. This codes for CASSYSASGHSYEQYF.